This T cell receptor beta chain was observed in a study of OX40 agonist ivuxolimab in advanced cancers. The protocol was immunoSEQ multiplex PCR, while the TCRdb copy is restricted to in-frame clones and leaves out a portion. This sample yields approximately 87,000 clones, of which around nine tenths are seen a single time; about 0.81% belongs to the top ten. From germline, CDR1 is SGHNT and CDR2 YENEEA. V gave up 3 bases and J gave up 5 bases, with 19 bases separating them. This CDR3 has 16 amino acids. The V gene is TRBV11-3, the J gene TRBJ1-1; D uncertain. The TCR sequence derives from an adult with an advanced solid tumor such as melanoma, head and neck, liver or kidney cancer. The source material was CD4+ or CD8+ T cells sorted from blood, sampled in a trial of the OX40 agonist ivuxolimab. CDR3 sequence: CASSFDGRKPHTEAFF. CDR3 DNA: TGTGCCAGCAGCTTCGACGGCCGTAAGCCCCATACTGAAGCTTTCTTT.